The 27 T cell receptor beta chains listed next were all sequenced from one sample in a study of Ad26.COV2.S vaccination and SARS-CoV-2 variants. The table came from immunoSEQ multiplex PCR; TCRdb's copy has only in-frame clones and leaves some out. The data show over 130,000 clones, with 80% to 90% seen just once and 5% held by the top ten. The input for sequencing was peripheral blood, taken after recovery from COVID-19. The receptors derive from a human donor who had recovered from COVID-19.

V is TRBV27 and J is TRBJ2-7, with TRBD2 identical over 9 bases. Germline CDR1 and CDR2: MNHEY and SMNVEV (reference sequence). Trimming at V came to 5 bases and at J to 6 bases, leaving 11 bases not matched to a gene. The CDR3 contains 15 residues. CDR3 amino acids: CASSVMIAGVAEQYF. CDR3 coding DNA: TGTGCCAGCAGTGTTATGATAGCGGGGGTAGCCGAGCAGTACTTC.

This clone has a handful of counts. CDR3 residues: CASSEQGSSEQYF. The CDR3 nucleotides are TGTGCCAGCAGTGAACAGGGGTCAAGCGAGCAGTACTTC. The V gene is TRBV2, the J gene TRBJ2-7; weak D call: TRBD1 (6 bases). V gave up 2 bases and J gave up 6 bases, with 11 bases separating them. CDR3 size: 13 residues. CDR1 SNHLY and CDR2 FYNNEI come from the germline V gene.

The chain employs TRBV30 and TRBJ1-2; D remains ambiguous. V gave up 7 bases and J gave up 5 bases, with 14 bases separating them. This CDR3 is built from 12 residues. The germline gives CDR1 GTSNPN, CDR2 SVGIG (reference sequence). The CDR3 is CAFFPHRYGYTF. CDR3 bases: TGTGCCTTTTTTCCTCACAGATATGGCTACACCTTC.

This rearrangement joins TRBV28 to TRBJ2-2; D is tentatively TRBD1 or TRBD2 (6 bases each). Trimming stripped 11 bases from V and 0 bases from J, with 10 bases between. The CDR3 covers 13 residues. Germline CDR1 and CDR2: MDHEN and SYDVKM. The CDR3, as DNA: TGTGCCGGAGGGACACCGAACACCGGGGAGCTGTTTTTT. Translation gives CAGGTPNTGELFF.

The chain links TRBV28 to TRBJ2-2; the match to TRBD1 covers 8 bases. In germline, CDR1 is MDHEN, CDR2 SYDVKM. The CDR3 length is 17 residues. With V trimmed by 3 bases and J by 6 bases, 12 bases remained unmatched. For the CDR3, the DNA is TGTGCCAGCAGTTTTCCAATTCCGGGACAGGTCCCCGGGGAGCTGTTTTTT. The encoded protein is CASSFPIPGQVPGELFF.

This rearrangement joins TRBV7-2 to TRBJ1-6; D gene uncertain. V was pared by 3 bases and J by 7 bases, with 4 bases between. CDR3 length: 12 amino acids. In germline, CDR1 is SGHTA, CDR2 FQGNSA. The CDR3: CASSFLNSPLHF. In nucleotides, the CDR3 is TGTGCCAGCAGCTTCTTGAATTCACCCCTCCACTTT.

V and J are TRBV15 and TRBJ2-1; TRBD1 agrees at 11 bases. The CDR3 is 15 residues long. CDR1 is LNHNV and CDR2 is YYDKDF in the germline V gene (reference sequence). J lost 9 bases, V lost 0 bases, and 4 bases had no gene match. CDR3 DNA: TGTGCCACCAGCAGAGAGGACAGGGGGCTTGGTGAGCAGTTCTTC. It translates to CATSREDRGLGEQFF.

V and J are TRBV7-9 and TRBJ1-1; D is uncertain. The CDR3 contains 16 residues. Germline-derived CDR1 and CDR2 are SEHNR and FQNEAQ (reference sequence). V lost 0 bases and J lost 5, with 16 bases in between. The CDR3 DNA is TGTGCCAGCAGCTTAGCGCTAACACCACTGGGTACTGAAGCTTTCTTT. It codes for CASSLALTPLGTEAFF.

The CDR3 spells CASSQEVSGGQETQYF. CDR3 nucleotides: TGTGCCAGCAGCCAAGAGGTCAGCGGGGGGCAAGAGACCCAGTACTTC. The chain joins TRBV3-1 (or the pseudogene TRBV3-2) to TRBJ2-5; 9 nucleotides align to TRBD2. Germline CDR1 and CDR2: LGHDT and YNNKEL (reference sequence). This CDR3 spans 16 amino acids. The V and J ends lost 0 bases and 2 bases, in that order; junction bases with no gene match: 4.

CDR3 in DNA: TGTGCCAGCAGTTACGCGGCTGGGGGGTCTATGACCCAGTACTTC. Its protein product is CASSYAAGGSMTQYF. V and J are TRBV6-2 or TRBV6-3 and TRBJ2-5; the D gene is possibly TRBD2 (6 bases). The CDR3 has 15 residues. The V gene lost 2 bases and the J gene lost 7 bases, with 17 bases spanning the gap. Germline-derived CDR1 and CDR2 are MNHEY and SVGEGT.

This clone has just one count. The chain couples TRBV6-5 to TRBJ2-7; TRBD1 agrees at 8 bases. V gave up 3 bases and J gave up 3 bases; unmatched junction bases: 7. The CDR3 runs 15 residues. Germline lookup yields CDR1 MNHEY and CDR2 SVGAGI. Written as DNA, the CDR3 is TGTGCCAGCAGTTATACATCAGGGGGCGTCTACGAGCAGTACTTC. Its protein is CASSYTSGGVYEQYF.

The V gene is TRBV6-5, the J gene TRBJ1-5; 9 bases are shared with TRBD1. Trimming cost V 6 bases and J 3 bases; bases outside gene matches: 6. The germline V gene has CDR1 MNHEY and CDR2 SVGAGI. This CDR3 has 15 residues. As DNA, the CDR3 is TGTGCCAGCAGCCGGGACAGGGTTAACAATCAGCCCCAGCATTTT. Amino acids: CASSRDRVNNQPQHF.

The chain uses TRBV6-2 or TRBV6-3 and TRBJ2-7, with TRBD1 matching over 9 bases. The junction had 8 bases not matched to a gene; V was cut back by 4 bases and J by 4 bases. Germline assignment: CDR1 MNHEY and CDR2 SVGEGT. This CDR3 has 15 amino acids. The CDR3 nucleotides are TGTGCCAGCAGTTCTACCGGGACAGGGAGATACGAGCAGTACTTC. This codes for CASSSTGTGRYEQYF.

This clone was found once. This chain connects TRBV19 to TRBJ2-7; D not certain. V lost 2 bases and J lost 3, with 11 bases in between. Germline V gene sequence: CDR1 LNHDA, CDR2 SQIVND (reference sequence). CDR3 length: 14 residues. The CDR3 here is CASSIKSGLYEQYF. In DNA, the CDR3 is TGTGCCAGTAGTATAAAATCTGGGCTCTACGAGCAGTACTTC.

This chain uses TRBV28 with TRBJ2-2, with TRBD1 matching over 7 bases. Trimming at V came to 8 bases and at J to 4 bases, leaving 10 bases not matched to a gene. In germline, CDR1 is MDHEN, CDR2 SYDVKM. The CDR3 runs to 15 residues. In DNA, the CDR3 is TGTGCCAGCCATGACAGGGCGGTATCCACCGGGGAGCTGTTTTTT. This codes for CASHDRAVSTGELFF.

The V gene is TRBV6-2 or TRBV6-3, the J gene TRBJ2-2, with TRBD1 matching 7 bases. Unmatched junction bases numbered 6, after V lost 7 bases and J lost 4 bases. The CDR3 consists of 14 residues. The germline V gene encodes CDR1 MNHEY and CDR2 SVGEGT. The CDR3 is CASTPGTATGELFF. CDR3 in DNA: TGTGCCAGCACCCCCGGGACAGCCACCGGGGAGCTGTTTTTT.

The J gene is TRBJ2-7, the V gene TRBV19, with 8 positions matching TRBD1. V trimming: 5 bases; J trimming: 5 bases; junction bases outside the gene matches: 11. Germline-derived CDR1 and CDR2 are LNHDA and SQIVND (reference sequence). This CDR3 has 15 amino acids. The CDR3 DNA reads TGTGCCAGTAGTTCCGGGACAGGAGGATTCCACGAGCAGTACTTC. This codes for CASSSGTGGFHEQYF.

V is TRBV7-2 and J is TRBJ2-2, with 9 nucleotides matching TRBD1. The CDR3 consists of 15 residues. Germline CDR1 reads SGHTA; CDR2 reads FQGNSA. The J segment lost 6 bases and the V segment lost 6 bases, leaving 8 bases of the junction unmatched. CDR3 protein: CASRWGQGVAGELFF. CDR3 sequence (DNA): TGTGCCAGCAGATGGGGACAGGGAGTAGCCGGGGAGCTGTTTTTT.

In this sample, this clone turned up once. The V and J genes are TRBV19 and TRBJ2-1; possibly TRBD2 for D (7 bases). Germline lookup yields CDR1 LNHDA and CDR2 SQIVND (reference sequence). Trimming pared 5 bases from V and 3 bases from J, leaving 17 bases between. The CDR3 length is 16 residues. The CDR3 DNA is TGTGCCAGTAGTTCCCTCGGGGGGCCGATCTACAATGAGCAGTTCTTC. Protein: CASSSLGGPIYNEQFF.

CDR3 loop: CASSDRLYGYTF. As DNA, the CDR3 is TGTGCCAGCAGTGACCGTCTCTATGGCTACACCTTC. This rearrangement joins TRBV6-1 to TRBJ1-2; no firm D call. Deletions cut 3 bases from V and 4 bases from J, with 6 bases between. This CDR3 spans 12 amino acids. The germline V gene has CDR1 MNHNS and CDR2 SASEGT.

The chain employs TRBV3-1 (or the pseudogene TRBV3-2) and TRBJ1-2; D is unclear. The CDR3 covers 15 residues. Trimming took off 0 bases at V and 4 bases at J, with 12 bases between the two ends. Per germline, CDR1 LGHDT and CDR2 YNNKEL (reference sequence). CDR3 sequence reads: CASSQDGQYAYGYTF. The CDR3 nucleotides are TGTGCCAGCAGCCAAGATGGGCAGTACGCCTATGGCTACACCTTC.

This chain connects TRBV15 to TRBJ2-3; D is perhaps TRBD1 (6 bases). With 5 bases removed from V and 0 bases from J, the gap between germline ends came to 15 bases. The CDR3 extends over 16 amino acids. Germline-derived CDR1 and CDR2 are LNHNV and YYDKDF (reference sequence). The CDR3, as DNA: TGTGCCACCAGCTCAGGCGACAGGCCCAGCACAGATACGCAGTATTTT. It specifies CATSSGDRPSTDTQYF.

The V call is TRBV9, the J call TRBJ2-3; D uncertain. This CDR3 is built from 14 residues. Trimming cost V 0 bases and J 2 bases, with 7 bases left between them. Germline CDR1 and CDR2: SGDLS and YYNGEE. CDR3 DNA: TGTGCCAGCAGCGTAGGAGCGAACACAGATACGCAGTATTTT. This translates into CASSVGANTDTQYF. Looking up the rest from reference TRBV9 and TRBJ2-3 gives the full variable domain: DSGVTQTPKHLITATGQRVTLRCSPRSGDLSVYWYQQSLDQGLQFLIQYYNGEERAKGNILERFSAQQFPDLHSELNLSSLELGDSALYFCASSVGANTDTQYFGPGTRLTVL.

V is TRBV7-2 and J is TRBJ1-2; 11 bases are shared with TRBD1. Germline V gene sequence: CDR1 SGHTA, CDR2 FQGNSA. The CDR3 sequence is 15 residues long. V shed 4 bases, J shed 3 bases, and the junction held 4 bases outside the gene matches. The CDR3 region has the DNA TGTGCCAGCAGCTCGGGACAGGGGGGGTACTATGGCTACACCTTC. This gives the protein CASSSGQGGYYGYTF.

The chain is built from TRBV16 and TRBJ2-7; the match to TRBD1 covers 12 bases. V trimming: 6 bases; J trimming: 9 bases; junction bases outside the gene matches: 9. The CDR3 loop spans 14 amino acids. CDR1 KGHSY and CDR2 FQNENV come from the germline V gene. The CDR3 region is CASSDRDRGRAQYF. In nucleotides, the CDR3 is TGTGCCAGCAGTGACCGGGACAGGGGGCGGGCGCAGTACTTC.

The chain employs TRBV29-1 and TRBJ1-1, with 7 bases aligning to TRBD1. Per germline, CDR1 SQVTM and CDR2 ANQGSEA. This CDR3 has 15 amino acids. Trimming removed 3 bases from V and 4 bases from J; junction bases left unmatched: 11. The CDR3 DNA reads TGCAGCGTTGATGCTGAGACAGGGACTTCCACTGAAGCTTTCTTT. Translated, it gives CSVDAETGTSTEAFF.

The rearrangement joins TRBV11-3 to TRBJ2-2; D is ambiguous. CDR3 length: 13 residues. V was clipped by 3 bases and J by 4 bases, with 6 bases between them. In germline, CDR1 is SGHNT, CDR2 YENEEA. The CDR3 protein is CASSLVATGELFF. CDR3 coding DNA: TGTGCCAGCAGCTTGGTTGCCACCGGGGAGCTGTTTTTT.